This section outlines one T cell receptor (beta chain) sequence together with its context. What it binds is not known. This record comes from a study of identical twins. The CDR3 covers 11 residues. With 0 bases removed from V and 9 bases from J, the gap between germline ends came to 3 bases. The germline CDR1 and CDR2 sequences are LGHNT and FRNRAP. General study results and limits: Clonotypes of the beta chain that were abundant in cord blood carried fewer insertions (memory repertoires showed none). Beta out-of-frame twin sharing showed a weaker excess.

A single record per CDR3 protein comes from TCRdb applying MiXCR to the 5' RACE reads. This repertoire shows some 300,000 distinct CDR3 sequences, more than 9% found once; its top ten account for just over 7%. Only healthy Caucasians were enrolled as donors. These data also featured in a second study, about yellow fever vaccine responses in identical twins.

The chain joins TRBV12-5 to TRBJ2-1, with D unclear. The clonotype comes from a woman aged 18-29 years in good health. Sequencing input: CD8+ T cells sorted from blood. CDR3 sequence reads: CASGLVSEQFF. CDR3 nucleotide sequence: TGTGCTAGTGGTTTGGTATCTGAGCAGTTCTTC. Filled out from reference TRBV12-5 and TRBJ2-1, the complete variable domain reads DARVTQTPRHKVTEMGQEVTMRCQPILGHNTVFWYRQTMMQGLELLAYFRNRAPLDDSGMPKDRFSAEMPDATLATLKIQPSEPRDSAVYFCASGLVSEQFFGPGTRLTVL.